This record looks at one T cell receptor (beta chain) sequence and its context. The antigen is not known. The protocol was immunoSEQ multiplex PCR, while the TCRdb copy is restricted to in-frame clones and leaves out a portion. The data contain over 150,000 clones, under 95% of them seen just once; the ten biggest clones take up about 1.5%. This record comes from a study of T cell responses to AZD1222 COVID-19 vaccine. Study-level results: Unmutated variant regions are reportedly targeted by nearly half of spike-specific TCRs. Clonal diversity may have been underestimated in mostly white British donors. Recipients of AZD1222 seropositive at baseline numbered only 5 or 6.

J gave up 5 bases and V 0 bases, and 6 bases lay outside the gene matches. CDR3 length: 16 residues. From germline, CDR1 is LNHNV and CDR2 YYDKDF (reference sequence). The rearrangement uses TRBV15 and TRBJ2-1; 8 bases are a match to TRBD2. Sequenced here: peripheral blood, sampled 28 days after the second AZD1222 dose. This sequence was found in an adult who received the AZD1222 COVID-19 vaccine. The CDR3 bases are TGTGCCACCAGCAGAGATATGGCGGGGGGCCACAATGAGCAGTTCTTC. This codes for CATSRDMAGGHNEQFF.